A single count supports the clone carrying this T cell receptor beta chain. This sample was included in a study of blood T cell repertoires in COVID-19. Overall study context: The United States, Italy and Spain supplied acute and convalescent COVID-19 samples.

In the original processing: Reference gene primer amplification gave estimated nucleated cell counts. The assay was immunoSEQ multiplex PCR, and TCRdb's table has in-frame clones only and misses some. V and J calls and clone size are as listed in that table; D and trimming were resolved from the DNA. The sample has about 98,000 clones; about nine tenths are singletons. This CDR3 comprises 15 residues. Sequenced material: peripheral blood. The sequence was collected from a woman in her forties or fifties with COVID-19, enrolled during active disease. The gene calls are TRBV21-1 and TRBJ1-4; TRBD1 reflects the table's D call only, with no check against the DNA. TRBV21-1 is a documented pseudogene. CDR3 nucleotide sequence: TGTGCCAGCGGGGGCCCCTGGGCCTCCGAGGAAAAACTGTTTTTT. Translation gives CASGGPWASEEKLFF.